This T cell receptor beta chain was documented in a study of blood T cell repertoires in COVID-19. On the study more broadly: Samples came from the United States, Italy and Spain, spanning acute and convalescent COVID-19.

Clones were read by immunoSEQ multiplex PCR, and TCRdb kept only the in-frame ones, dropping some. The profile shows roughly 200,000 clones, approximately 85% of them singletons. The CDR3 is made up of 16 amino acids. V was clipped by 3 bases and J by 6 bases, with 22 bases between them. Germline V gives CDR1 SGHDT, CDR2 YYEEEE. This clonotype was obtained from a woman of 80 years or more with COVID-19, enrolled during active disease. This sequence joins TRBV5-6 and TRBJ2-7; maybe TRBD2 (6 bases). Specimen: peripheral blood. CDR3 amino acids: CASSWRAAIPLAEQYF. The CDR3 nucleotides read TGTGCCAGCAGCTGGAGGGCTGCGATCCCCCTGGCCGAGCAGTACTTC.